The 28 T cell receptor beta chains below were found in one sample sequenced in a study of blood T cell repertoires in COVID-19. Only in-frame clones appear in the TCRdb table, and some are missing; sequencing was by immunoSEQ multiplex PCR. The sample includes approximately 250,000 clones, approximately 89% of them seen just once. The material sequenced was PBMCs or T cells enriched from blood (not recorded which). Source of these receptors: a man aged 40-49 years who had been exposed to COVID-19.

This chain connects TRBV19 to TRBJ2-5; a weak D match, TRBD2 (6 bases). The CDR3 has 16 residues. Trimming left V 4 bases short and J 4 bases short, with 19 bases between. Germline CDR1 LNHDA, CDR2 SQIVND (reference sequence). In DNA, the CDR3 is TGTGCCAGTAGTAACCCCCGGGGGAAGGGGAGAGAGACCCAGTACTTC. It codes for CASSNPRGKGRETQYF.

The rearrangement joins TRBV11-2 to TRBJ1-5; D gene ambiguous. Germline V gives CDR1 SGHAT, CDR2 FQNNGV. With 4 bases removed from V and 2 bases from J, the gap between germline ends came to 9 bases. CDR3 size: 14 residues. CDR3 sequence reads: CASSYSLGNQPQHF. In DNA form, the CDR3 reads TGTGCCAGCAGCTATAGTTTGGGCAATCAGCCCCAGCATTTT.

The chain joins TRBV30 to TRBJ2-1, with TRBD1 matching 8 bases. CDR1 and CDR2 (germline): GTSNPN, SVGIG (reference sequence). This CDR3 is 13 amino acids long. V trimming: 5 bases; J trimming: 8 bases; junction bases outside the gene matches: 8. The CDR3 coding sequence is TGTGCCTGGGGACAGGGTAGCAACTATGAGCAGTTCTTC. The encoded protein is CAWGQGSNYEQFF. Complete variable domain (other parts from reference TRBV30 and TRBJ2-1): SQTIHQWPATLVQPVGSPLSLECTVEGTSNPNLYWYRQAAGRGLQLLFYSVGIGQISSEVPQNLSASRPQDRQFILSSKKLLLSDSGFYLCAWGQGSNYEQFFGPGTRLTVL.

CDR3 in DNA: TGTGCCAGCAGTGGGGACAGCCGACTTGAAAAACTGTTTTTT. Protein product: CASSGDSRLEKLFF. The rearrangement uses TRBV28 and TRBJ1-4, with 7 bases matching TRBD1. With V trimmed by 5 bases and J by 7 bases, 7 bases remained unmatched. This CDR3 is 14 amino acids long. The germline V gene encodes CDR1 MDHEN and CDR2 SYDVKM.

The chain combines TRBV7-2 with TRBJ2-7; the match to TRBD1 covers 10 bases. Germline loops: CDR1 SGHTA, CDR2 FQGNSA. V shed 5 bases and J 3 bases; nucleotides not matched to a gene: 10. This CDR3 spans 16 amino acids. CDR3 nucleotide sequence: TGTGCCAGCAGCGACTGGGACAGGGGAGATGTCTACGAGCAGTACTTC. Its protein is CASSDWDRGDVYEQYF. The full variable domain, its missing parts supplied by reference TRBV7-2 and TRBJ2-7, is GAGVSQSPSNKVTEKGKDVELRCDPISGHTALYWYRQSLGQGLEFLIYFQGNSAPDKSGLPSDRFSAERTGGSVSTLTIQRTQQEDSAVYLCASSDWDRGDVYEQYFGPGTRLTVT.

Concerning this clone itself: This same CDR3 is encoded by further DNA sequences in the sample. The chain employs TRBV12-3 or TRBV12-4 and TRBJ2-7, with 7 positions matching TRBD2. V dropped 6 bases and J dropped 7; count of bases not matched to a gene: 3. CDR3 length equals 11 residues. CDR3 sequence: CASSLGGEQYF. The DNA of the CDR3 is TGTGCCAGCAGCCTCGGGGGGGAGCAGTACTTC.

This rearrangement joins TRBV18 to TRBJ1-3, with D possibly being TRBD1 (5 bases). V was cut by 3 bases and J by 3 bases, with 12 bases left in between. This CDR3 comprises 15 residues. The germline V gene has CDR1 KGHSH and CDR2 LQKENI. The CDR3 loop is CASSPQGTGGNTIYF. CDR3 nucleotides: TGTGCCAGCTCACCTCAGGGTACGGGTGGAAACACCATATATTTT. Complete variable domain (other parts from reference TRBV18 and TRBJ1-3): NAGVMQNPRHLVRRRGQEARLRCSPMKGHSHVYWYRQLPEEGLKFMVYLQKENIIDESGMPKERFSAEFPKEGPSILRIQQVVRGDSAAYFCASSPQGTGGNTIYFGEGSWLTVV.

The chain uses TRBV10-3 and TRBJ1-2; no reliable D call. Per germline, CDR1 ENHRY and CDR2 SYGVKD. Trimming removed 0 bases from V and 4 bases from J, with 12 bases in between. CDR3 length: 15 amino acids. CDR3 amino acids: CAISESVDGLYGYTF. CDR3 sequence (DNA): TGTGCCATCAGTGAGTCGGTTGATGGGCTCTATGGCTACACCTTC.

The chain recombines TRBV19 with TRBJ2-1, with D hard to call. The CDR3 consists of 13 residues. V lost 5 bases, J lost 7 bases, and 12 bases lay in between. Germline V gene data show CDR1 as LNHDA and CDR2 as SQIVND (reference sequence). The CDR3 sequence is CASSFSLLNEQFF. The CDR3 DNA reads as TGTGCCAGTAGTTTCTCTTTGTTGAATGAGCAGTTCTTC.

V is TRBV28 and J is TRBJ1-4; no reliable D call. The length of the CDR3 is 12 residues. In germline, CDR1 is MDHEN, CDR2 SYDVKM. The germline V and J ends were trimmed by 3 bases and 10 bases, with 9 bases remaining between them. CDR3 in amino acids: CASSLDRRKLFF. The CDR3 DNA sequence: TGTGCCAGCAGTTTGGATAGGAGAAAACTGTTTTTT. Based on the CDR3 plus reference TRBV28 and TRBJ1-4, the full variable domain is DVKVTQSSRYLVKRTGEKVFLECVQDMDHENMFWYRQDPGLGLRLIYFSYDVKMKEKGDIPEGYSVSREKKERFSLILESASTNQTSMYLCASSLDRRKLFFGSGTQLSVL.

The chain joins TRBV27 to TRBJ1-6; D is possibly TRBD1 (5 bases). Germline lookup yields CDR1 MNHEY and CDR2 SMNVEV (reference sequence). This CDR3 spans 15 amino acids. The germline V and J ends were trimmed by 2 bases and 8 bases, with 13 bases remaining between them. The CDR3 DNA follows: TGTGCCAGCAGTTTAATGGGGGGAGTGGATTCACCCCTCCACTTT. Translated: CASSLMGGVDSPLHF.

DNA for the CDR3: TGTGCCAGCAGAACCGGGACTAGAGGGACGCAGTATTTT. It yields the protein CASRTGTRGTQYF. The chain couples TRBV12-3 or TRBV12-4 to TRBJ2-3; the match to TRBD2 covers 8 bases. This CDR3 region has 13 residues. With 6 bases clipped from V and 9 bases from J, the junction kept 8 bases outside the gene matches.

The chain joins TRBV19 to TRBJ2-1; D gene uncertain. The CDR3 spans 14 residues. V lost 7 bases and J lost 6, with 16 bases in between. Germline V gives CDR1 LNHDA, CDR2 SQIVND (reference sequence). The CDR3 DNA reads TGTGCCAGTAAGAAGCGAGCAACCCCCAATGAGCAGTTCTTC. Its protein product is CASKKRATPNEQFF.

The chain's CDR3 is CATSDSGTGIEQYF. The CDR3 coding sequence is TGTGCCACCAGTGACTCCGGGACAGGGATCGAGCAGTACTTC. The chain recombines TRBV24-1 with TRBJ2-7; 9 nucleotides match TRBD1. The length of the CDR3 is 14 residues. CDR1 is KGHDR, CDR2 SFDVKD, per germline. V gave up 4 bases and J gave up 6 bases; unmatched junction bases: 6.

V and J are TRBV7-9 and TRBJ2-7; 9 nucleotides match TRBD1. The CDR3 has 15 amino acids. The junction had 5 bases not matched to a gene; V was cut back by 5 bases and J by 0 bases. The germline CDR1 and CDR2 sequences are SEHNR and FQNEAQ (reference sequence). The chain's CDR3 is CASSAPGQGSYEQYF. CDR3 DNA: TGTGCCAGCAGCGCACCGGGACAGGGCTCCTACGAGCAGTACTTC.

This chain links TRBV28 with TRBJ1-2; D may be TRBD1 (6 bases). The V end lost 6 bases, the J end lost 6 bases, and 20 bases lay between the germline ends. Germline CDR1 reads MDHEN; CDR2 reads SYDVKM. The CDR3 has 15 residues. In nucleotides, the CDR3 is TGTGCCAGCAGCAACAGGGCGGCAGGGGACCATGGCTACACCTTC. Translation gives CASSNRAAGDHGYTF.

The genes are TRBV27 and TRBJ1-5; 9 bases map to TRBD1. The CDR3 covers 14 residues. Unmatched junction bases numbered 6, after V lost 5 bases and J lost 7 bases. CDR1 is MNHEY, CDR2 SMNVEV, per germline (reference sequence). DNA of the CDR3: TGTGCCAGCAGTCTACAGGGGGCCCGACAGCCCCAGCATTTT. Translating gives CASSLQGARQPQHF.

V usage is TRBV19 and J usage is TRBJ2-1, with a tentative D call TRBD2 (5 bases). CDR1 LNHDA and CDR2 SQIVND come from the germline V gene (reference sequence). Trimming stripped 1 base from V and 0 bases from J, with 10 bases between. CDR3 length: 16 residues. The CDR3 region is CASSIVAIVSYNEQFF. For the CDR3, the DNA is TGTGCCAGTAGTATAGTAGCGATCGTCTCCTACAATGAGCAGTTCTTC.

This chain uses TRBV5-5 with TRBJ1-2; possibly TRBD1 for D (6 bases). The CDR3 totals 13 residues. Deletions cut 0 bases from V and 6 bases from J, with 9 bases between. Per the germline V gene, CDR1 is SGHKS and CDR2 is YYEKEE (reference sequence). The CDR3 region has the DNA TGTGCCAGCAGCTTGGGTTCAGGGGATGGCTACACCTTC. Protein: CASSLGSGDGYTF.

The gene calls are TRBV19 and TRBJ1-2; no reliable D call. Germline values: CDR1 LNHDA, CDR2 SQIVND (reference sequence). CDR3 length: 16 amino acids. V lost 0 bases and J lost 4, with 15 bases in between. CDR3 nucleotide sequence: TGTGCCAGTAGTATAGATCCAGCGGGCGGATTCTATGGCTACACCTTC. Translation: CASSIDPAGGFYGYTF. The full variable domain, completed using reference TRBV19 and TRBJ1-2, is DGGITQSPKYLFRKEGQNVTLSCEQNLNHDAMYWYRQDPGQGLRLIYYSQIVNDFQKGDIAEGYSVSREKKESFPLTVTSAQKNPTAFYLCASSIDPAGGFYGYTFGSGTRLTVV.

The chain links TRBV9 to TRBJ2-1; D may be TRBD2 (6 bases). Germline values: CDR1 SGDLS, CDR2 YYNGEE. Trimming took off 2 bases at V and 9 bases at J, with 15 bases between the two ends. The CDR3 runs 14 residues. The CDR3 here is CASSVSGFQSEQFF. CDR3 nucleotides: TGTGCCAGCAGCGTGAGCGGGTTTCAATCTGAGCAGTTCTTC.

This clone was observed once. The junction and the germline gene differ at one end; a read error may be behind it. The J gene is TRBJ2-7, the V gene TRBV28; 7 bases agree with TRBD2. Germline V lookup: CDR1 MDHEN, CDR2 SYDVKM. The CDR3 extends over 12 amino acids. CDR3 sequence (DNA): TGTGCCAGCAGTTCACTTCCAAGCGGGGCAGAATTC. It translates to CASSSLPSGAEF.

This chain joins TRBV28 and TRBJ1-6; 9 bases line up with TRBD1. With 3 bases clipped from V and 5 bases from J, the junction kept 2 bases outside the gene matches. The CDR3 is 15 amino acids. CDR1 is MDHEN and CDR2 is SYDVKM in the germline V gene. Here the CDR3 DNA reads TGTGCCAGCAGTTTCGGGGACAGGGATAATTCACCCCTCCACTTT. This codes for CASSFGDRDNSPLHF.

CDR3 in DNA: TGTGCCAGCAGTGCAACTAGATTCTTTAACTATGGCTACACCTTC. Its translation is CASSATRFFNYGYTF. The chain has TRBV9 and TRBJ1-2, with D uncertain. Germline lookup yields CDR1 SGDLS and CDR2 YYNGEE. The V and J ends lost 5 bases and 1 base respectively, with 15 bases between them. The CDR3 runs 15 residues.

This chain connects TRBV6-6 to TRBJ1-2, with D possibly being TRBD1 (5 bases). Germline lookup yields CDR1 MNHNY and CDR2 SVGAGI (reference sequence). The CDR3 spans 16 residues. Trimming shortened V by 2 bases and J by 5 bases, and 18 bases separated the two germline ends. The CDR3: CASSYEFAPRGYGYTF. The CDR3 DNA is TGTGCCAGCAGTTACGAATTCGCGCCTAGGGGATATGGCTACACCTTC.

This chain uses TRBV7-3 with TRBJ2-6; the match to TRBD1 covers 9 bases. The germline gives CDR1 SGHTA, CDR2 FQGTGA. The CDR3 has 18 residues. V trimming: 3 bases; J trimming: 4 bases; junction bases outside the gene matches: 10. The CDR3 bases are TGTGCCAGCAGCTTGACGGGACAGGGATTAGGCGGGGCCAACGTCCTGACTTTC. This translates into CASSLTGQGLGGANVLTF. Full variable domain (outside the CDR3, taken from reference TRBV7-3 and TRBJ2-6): GAGVSQTPSNKVTEKGKYVELRCDPISGHTALYWYRQSLGQGPEFLIYFQGTGAADDSGLPNDRFFAVRPEGSVSTLKIQRTERGDSAVYLCASSLTGQGLGGANVLTFGAGSRLTVL.

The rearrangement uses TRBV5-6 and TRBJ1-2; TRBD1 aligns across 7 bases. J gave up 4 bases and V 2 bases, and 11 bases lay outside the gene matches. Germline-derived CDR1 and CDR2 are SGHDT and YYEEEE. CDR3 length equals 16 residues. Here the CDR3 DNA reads TGTGCCAGCAGCTTACCCGGGACAGAACAGTCCTATGGCTACACCTTC. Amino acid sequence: CASSLPGTEQSYGYTF.

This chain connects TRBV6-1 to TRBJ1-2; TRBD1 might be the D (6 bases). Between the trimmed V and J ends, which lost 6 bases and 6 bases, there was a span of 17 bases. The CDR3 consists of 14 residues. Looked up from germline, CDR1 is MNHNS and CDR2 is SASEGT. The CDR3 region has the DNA TGTGCCAGCAGGGAAACATCGGGACATAATGGCTACACCTTC. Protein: CASRETSGHNGYTF.